The text below deals with one TCR beta chain. Its antigen is not identified. Germline loops: CDR1 ENHRY, CDR2 SYGVKD. The V and J ends lost 10 bases and 0 bases respectively, with 13 bases between them. CDR3 length equals 13 residues. This sample is part of a study of early T cells in non-severe SARS-CoV-2 infection. Overall study context: With bulk RNA from unsorted whole blood as input, sequencing yielded unpaired chains. The study, taken as a whole, reports: VDJdb-based matching was biased toward anti-spike CD8 responses and missed private and CD4 specificities.

Tagging with unique molecular identifiers was applied to individual cDNA molecules. TCRdb itself ran the 5' RACE reads through MiXCR, one entry per CDR3 protein. The sample consists of tens of thousands of distinct CDR3 sequences, 5.9% of them appearing once. This sequence was found in an adult who was a healthcare worker with PCR-confirmed SARS-CoV-2 infection or an uninfected control (not recorded which). This chain links TRBV10-3 with TRBJ2-7; TRBD1 might be the D (5 bases). Sequences were obtained from whole blood. The CDR3 protein is CATLKTASYEQYF. The CDR3 DNA reads TGTGCCACCCTAAAGACAGCCTCCTACGAGCAGTACTTC.